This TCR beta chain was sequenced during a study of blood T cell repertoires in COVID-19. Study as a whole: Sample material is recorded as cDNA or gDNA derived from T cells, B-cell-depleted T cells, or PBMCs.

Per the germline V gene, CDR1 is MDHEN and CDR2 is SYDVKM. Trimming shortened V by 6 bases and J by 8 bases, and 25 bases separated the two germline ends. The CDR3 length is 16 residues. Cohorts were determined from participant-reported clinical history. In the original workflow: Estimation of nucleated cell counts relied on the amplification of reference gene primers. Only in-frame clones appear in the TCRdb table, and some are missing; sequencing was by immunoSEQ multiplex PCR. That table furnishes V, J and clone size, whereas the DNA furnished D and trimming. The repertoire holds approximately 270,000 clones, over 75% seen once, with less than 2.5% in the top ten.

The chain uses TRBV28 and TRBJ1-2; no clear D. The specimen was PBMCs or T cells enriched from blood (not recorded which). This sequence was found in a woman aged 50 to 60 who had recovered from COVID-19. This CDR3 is CASSSPGEGLWGGYTF. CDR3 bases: TGTGCCAGCAGCTCCCCCGGGGAGGGTCTATGGGGAGGCTACACCTTC.